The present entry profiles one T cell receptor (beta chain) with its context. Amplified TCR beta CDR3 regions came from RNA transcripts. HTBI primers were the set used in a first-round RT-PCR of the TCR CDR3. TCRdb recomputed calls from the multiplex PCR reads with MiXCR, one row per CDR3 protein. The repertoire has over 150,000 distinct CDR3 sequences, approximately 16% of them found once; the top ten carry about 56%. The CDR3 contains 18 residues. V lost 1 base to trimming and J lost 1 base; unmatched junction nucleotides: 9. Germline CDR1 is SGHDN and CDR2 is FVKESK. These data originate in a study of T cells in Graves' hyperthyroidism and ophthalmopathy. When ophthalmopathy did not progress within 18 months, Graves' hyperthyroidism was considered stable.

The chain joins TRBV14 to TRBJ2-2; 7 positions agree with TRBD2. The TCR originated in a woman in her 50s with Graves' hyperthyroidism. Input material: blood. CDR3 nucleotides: TGTGCCAGCAGCCAAGCCGATATTAGCGGGTGGAACACCGGGGAGCTGTTTTTT. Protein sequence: CASSQADISGWNTGELFF. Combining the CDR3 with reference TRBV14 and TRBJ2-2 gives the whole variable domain EAGVTQFPSHSVIEKGQTVTLRCDPISGHDNLYWYRRVMGKEIKFLLHFVKESKQDESGMPNNRFLAERTGGTYSTLKVQPAELEDSGVYFCASSQADISGWNTGELFFGEGSRLTVL.